This record looks at one TCR beta chain sequence and its context. This sample was taken from a study of blood T cell repertoires in COVID-19. In the study overall: Samples came from the United States, Italy and Spain, spanning acute and convalescent COVID-19. PBMCs, B-cell-depleted T cells, or T cells provided the cDNA or gDNA that made up the material.

Trimming shortened V by 1 base and J by 5 bases, and 17 bases separated the two germline ends. Per the germline V gene, CDR1 is LGHNT and CDR2 is FRNRAP. CDR3 length: 16 residues. In the authors' methods: Researchers report that nucleated cell counts were estimated from reference gene primer amplification. Some clones are missing from TCRdb's copy, which holds only in-frame ones; the method was immunoSEQ multiplex PCR. V and J calls and clone size come straight from that table; D and trimming were deduced from the DNA. The sample carries about 240,000 clones, about four fifths recorded once. Material for sequencing was peripheral blood. The sequence was collected from a young man who had recovered from COVID-19. This chain uses TRBV12-5 with TRBJ2-5; possible D gene TRBD1, 7 bases. In DNA, the CDR3 is TGTGCTAGTGGTTTGGGGGCAGGGGGGACAACGGAGACCCAGTACTTC. As protein: CASGLGAGGTTETQYF.